This entry is about one T cell receptor beta chain. Its antigen is not identified. For 10 days, around 99,000 sorted CD4+ cells grew with T cell-depleted PBMCs and CEF. From germline, CDR1 is SGHTA and CDR2 FQGNSA. The CDR3 contains 15 residues. V dropped 5 bases and J dropped 3 bases, with 15 bases sitting between them. Sequencing used immunoSEQ multiplex PCR; TCRdb keeps in-frame clones, though not all of them. The repertoire consists of approximately 41,000 clones, with roughly 84% occurring once and the leading ten covering 1% to 1.5%. The data originate from a study of CD4 T cells in relation to SARS-CoV-2 and coronaviruses. Regarding the study as a whole: In around two thirds of donors, memory CD4+ clonotypes crossrecognized SARS-CoV-2 and at least one common cold coronavirus spike.

J is TRBJ2-3 and V is TRBV7-2; no reliable D call. The receptor was isolated from an adult with COVID-19. Sequenced input: naive CD4+ T cells from PBMCs, cultured in vitro. Sample subset: naive CD4+ T cells isolated by negative enrichment. Here the CDR3 DNA reads TGTGCCAGCAGCCTAGGCCGAATGAGTACAGATACGCAGTATTTT. This translates into CASSLGRMSTDTQYF.